The 19 T cell receptor beta chains below all came from one sample that was sequenced in a study of blood T cell repertoires in COVID-19. This table comes from immunoSEQ multiplex PCR, and its TCRdb copy is limited to in-frame clones, with some not included. The profile shows about 180,000 clones, 86% of them singletons. Sequenced sample: peripheral blood. The receptors were gathered from a young woman with active or convalescent COVID-19.

J is TRBJ2-5 and V is TRBV10-3; tentative D call: TRBD1 (7 bases). Trimming left V 6 bases short and J 9 bases short, with 17 bases between. The CDR3 loop spans 13 amino acids. The germline V gene encodes CDR1 ENHRY and CDR2 SYGVKD. As DNA, the CDR3 is TGTGCCATCAGCCACAGGGGACCGGGGGCCCAGTACTTC. Protein: CAISHRGPGAQYF.

The rearrangement links TRBV4-1 to TRBJ2-6; the match to TRBD2 covers 11 bases. Per germline, CDR1 MGHRA and CDR2 YSYEKL. J gave up 2 bases and V 4 bases, and 16 bases lay outside the gene matches. The CDR3 spans 21 residues. CDR3 sequence: CASSPTSGIVSSVAGANVLTF. The CDR3 region has the DNA TGCGCCAGCAGCCCGACTAGCGGGATTGTCTCTTCCGTGGCTGGGGCCAACGTCCTGACTTTC.

Details on this clone: Other DNA variants within this sample encode the same CDR3. The chain employs TRBV6-5 and TRBJ1-1, with 7 bases that match TRBD1. V lost 6 bases to trimming and J lost 0 bases; unmatched junction nucleotides: 4. The CDR3 is made up of 14 amino acids. Germline CDR1 MNHEY, CDR2 SVGAGI. The CDR3 loop reads CASRRGQMNTEAFF. CDR3 DNA: TGTGCCAGCAGAAGGGGACAGATGAACACTGAAGCTTTCTTT.

The chain carries TRBV9 and TRBJ1-2; 9 bases agree with TRBD1. The V gene end was trimmed by 3 bases and the J gene end by 6 bases; junction bases not matched to a gene: 15. The CDR3 runs 17 residues. Germline CDR1 and CDR2: SGDLS and YYNGEE. The CDR3 nucleotides read TGTGCCAGCAGCGCAGGCTTACCGGGACAGGGAATTGATGGCTACACCTTC. Translated: CASSAGLPGQGIDGYTF.

The genes are TRBV9 and TRBJ2-2; TRBD2 matches at 10 bases. The CDR3 is 16 residues long. V lost 0 bases to trimming and J lost 6 bases; unmatched junction nucleotides: 5. Germline loops: CDR1 SGDLS, CDR2 YYNGEE. CDR3 residues: CASSVVASGGPGELFF. CDR3 bases: TGTGCCAGCAGCGTAGTGGCTAGCGGGGGTCCCGGGGAGCTGTTTTTT. The full variable domain, with the rest looked up from reference TRBV9 and TRBJ2-2, is DSGVTQTPKHLITATGQRVTLRCSPRSGDLSVYWYQQSLDQGLQFLIQYYNGEERAKGNILERFSAQQFPDLHSELNLSSLELGDSALYFCASSVVASGGPGELFFGEGSRLTVL.

This clone is a singleton in its sample. This chain joins TRBV28 and TRBJ2-5; TRBD2 aligns across 7 bases. Germline CDR1 and CDR2: MDHEN and SYDVKM. The CDR3 runs to 14 residues. V lost 6 bases and J lost 1; bases outside the gene matches: 5. CDR3 sequence reads: CASRPLAVQETQYF. The CDR3 region has the DNA TGTGCCAGCAGGCCCCTAGCGGTCCAAGAGACCCAGTACTTC.

V is TRBV19 and J is TRBJ2-1; D is ambiguous. This CDR3 is built from 11 residues. Germline V gene sequence: CDR1 LNHDA, CDR2 SQIVND (reference sequence). Trimming pared 5 bases from V and 6 bases from J, leaving 5 bases between. The CDR3: CASSSFNEQFF. DNA for the CDR3: TGTGCCAGTAGTTCGTTCAATGAGCAGTTCTTC.

The CDR3 reads CAWRTAGVYEQYF. DNA of the CDR3: TGTGCCTGGAGAACGGCAGGGGTCTACGAGCAGTACTTC. This rearrangement joins TRBV30 to TRBJ2-7; D perhaps matches TRBD1 (6 bases). This CDR3 region has 13 residues. The ends were cut back, 3 bases at V and 3 bases at J, with 12 bases in the middle. Per germline, CDR1 GTSNPN and CDR2 SVGIG (reference sequence).

The chain carries TRBV7-9 and TRBJ2-3; possibly TRBD2 for D (6 bases). Trimming removed 5 bases from V and 2 bases from J, with 11 bases in between. Germline assignment: CDR1 SEHNR and CDR2 FQNEAQ (reference sequence). This CDR3 contains 14 residues. Written as DNA, the CDR3 is TGTGCCAGCAGCCGGGACTTGCACACAGATACGCAGTATTTT. This translates into CASSRDLHTDTQYF.

The genes are TRBV2 and TRBJ2-1; D possibly corresponds to TRBD1 (6 bases). Trimming shortened V by 9 bases and J by 3 bases, and 18 bases separated the two germline ends. This CDR3 is 15 amino acids long. Germline assignment: CDR1 SNHLY and CDR2 FYNNEI. CDR3 sequence (DNA): TGTGCCAGAGGAACAGGGAGTGCTGGCTACAATGAGCAGTTCTTC. This gives the protein CARGTGSAGYNEQFF.

The chain combines TRBV4-1 with TRBJ2-5, with TRBD2 matching 7 bases. Looked up from germline, CDR1 is MGHRA and CDR2 is YSYEKL. Trimming cost V 0 bases and J 2 bases; bases outside gene matches: 12. The CDR3 is 18 amino acids. CDR3 sequence (DNA): TGCGCCAGCAGCCAAGAGGTCCCCCGGGGGGTTCTTCAAGAGACCCAGTACTTC. Translation gives CASSQEVPRGVLQETQYF.

The genes are TRBV30 and TRBJ2-5; 9 bases match TRBD1. CDR3 length equals 17 residues. The germline CDR1 and CDR2 sequences are GTSNPN and SVGIG (reference sequence). V lost 3 bases to trimming and J lost 5 bases; unmatched junction nucleotides: 16. The CDR3 region has the DNA TGTGCCTGGAGAGGTACCGGGACAGGGAGTTCGTGGGAGACCCAGTACTTC. This codes for CAWRGTGTGSSWETQYF.

This chain joins TRBV13 and TRBJ1-3; D uncertain. CDR3 length equals 15 residues. CDR1 and CDR2 from the germline V gene are PRHDT and FYEKMQ (reference sequence). V lost 0 bases to trimming and J lost 3 bases, with 9 bases between them. Here the CDR3 reads CASSLGFQIGNTIYF. As DNA, the CDR3 is TGTGCCAGCAGCTTAGGGTTTCAGATTGGAAACACCATATATTTT.

The chain is built from TRBV9 and TRBJ1-4, with TRBD1 identical over 10 bases. The CDR3 runs to 20 residues. V dropped 0 bases and J dropped 8; count of bases not matched to a gene: 19. The germline V gene has CDR1 SGDLS and CDR2 YYNGEE. The CDR3 DNA sequence: TGTGCCAGCAGCGTAGACGGAGCGGGGACAGGGGTGGATGGATCGGAAAAACTGTTTTTT. Its protein product is CASSVDGAGTGVDGSEKLFF.

The V gene is TRBV5-8, the J gene TRBJ1-2, with D possibly matching TRBD1 (5 bases). Trimming stripped 6 bases from V and 11 bases from J, with 20 bases between. The CDR3 covers 13 residues. The germline CDR1 and CDR2 sequences are SGHTS and YDEGEE. The CDR3 region is CASTSRQGVSYTF. Here the CDR3 DNA reads TGTGCCAGCACCTCCCGCCAGGGTGTAAGTTACACCTTC.

The chain employs TRBV4-2 and TRBJ2-3; tentatively, D is TRBD1 (6 bases). The CDR3 loop spans 15 amino acids. V lost 0 bases to trimming and J lost 1 base, with 8 bases between them. The germline V gene has CDR1 LGHNA and CDR2 YNFKEQ. The CDR3 nucleotides are TGTGCCAGCAGCCAAGAAGCAGGGGGCACAGATACGCAGTATTTT. The encoded protein is CASSQEAGGTDTQYF.

The genes are TRBV11-2 and TRBJ2-1; possibly TRBD2 for D (6 bases). The CDR3 loop spans 12 amino acids. Germline lookup yields CDR1 SGHAT and CDR2 FQNNGV. The germline V and J ends were trimmed by 5 bases and 8 bases, with 10 bases remaining between them. CDR3 DNA sequence: TGTGCCAGCAGCCCGGGACTCGATGAGCAGTTCTTC. Its translation is CASSPGLDEQFF.

V gene TRBV27 combines with J gene TRBJ2-1; TRBD1 is a possible D gene (5 bases). CDR1 MNHEY and CDR2 SMNVEV come from the germline V gene (reference sequence). The length of the CDR3 is 13 residues. The ends were cut back, 3 bases at V and 9 bases at J, with 12 bases in the middle. CDR3 protein: CASSFLGASEQFF. CDR3 nucleotide sequence: TGTGCCAGCAGTTTTCTAGGGGCTAGTGAGCAGTTCTTC.

As to this clone: Other DNA sequences within the sample encode an identical CDR3. The rearrangement uses TRBV5-4 and TRBJ2-3; D remains ambiguous. The CDR3 loop spans 16 amino acids. CDR1 SGHNT and CDR2 YYREEE come from the germline V gene (reference sequence). V was pared by 0 bases and J by 0 bases, with 11 bases between. The CDR3 bases are TGTGCCAGCAGCTTGGGGGCGAGATCTAGCACAGATACGCAGTATTTT. Amino acids: CASSLGARSSTDTQYF.